This T cell receptor beta chain derives from a study of breast tumors, draining lymph nodes, adjacent tissues. This clonotype was counted at least ten times. TCRdb re-derived calls from the multiplex PCR reads in MiXCR, one entry per CDR3 protein. The sample shows approximately 130,000 distinct CDR3 sequences, about 20% of them seen only once. In germline, CDR1 is MNHEY, CDR2 SMNVEV (reference sequence). CDR3 length: 15 residues. V shed 3 bases and J 4 bases; nucleotides not matched to a gene: 7. Samples came from axillary lymph nodes draining the breast cancer. The chain joins TRBV27 to TRBJ2-3; 7 nucleotides agree with TRBD2. This TCR was recovered from a female donor with breast cancer. Some clones in this sample may be carry-over from other donors' samples. Material for sequencing was axillary lymph node tissue. The CDR3 region is CASSLMREFPDTQYF. For the CDR3, the DNA is TGTGCCAGCAGTTTGATGCGGGAGTTCCCAGATACGCAGTATTTT.